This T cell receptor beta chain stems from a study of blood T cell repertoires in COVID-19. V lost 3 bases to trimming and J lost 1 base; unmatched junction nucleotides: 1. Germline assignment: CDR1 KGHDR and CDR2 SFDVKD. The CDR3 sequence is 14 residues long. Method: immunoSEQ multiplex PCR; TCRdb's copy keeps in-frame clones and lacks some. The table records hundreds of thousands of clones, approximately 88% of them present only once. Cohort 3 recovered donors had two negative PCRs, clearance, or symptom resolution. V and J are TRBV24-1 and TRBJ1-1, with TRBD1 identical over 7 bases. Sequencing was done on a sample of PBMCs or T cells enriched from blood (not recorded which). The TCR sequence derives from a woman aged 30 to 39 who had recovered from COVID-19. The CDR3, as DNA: TGTGCCACCAGTGATAGACAGGGGAACACTGAAGCTTTCTTT. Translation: CATSDRQGNTEAFF.